These T cell receptor beta chains were read from a single sample in a study of T cells in Graves' hyperthyroidism and ophthalmopathy. TCRdb recomputed calls from the multiplex PCR reads with MiXCR, one row per CDR3 protein. The data contain 600,000 or so distinct CDR3 sequences, roughly 46% of them singletons. Sequencing was performed on peripheral blood or thyroid tissue (not recorded which). The origin of the receptors is a woman aged 18 to 35 with Graves' hyperthyroidism. The CDR3 runs from the conserved cysteine through the conserved F or W. The order of the fields is V gene, D gene, clone size, J gene, CDR3 protein, CDR3 DNA. The D gene is left open where the match is weak. Only some rows state a clone size, as once, few, many or a class for expanded clones.

>TRBV2|TRBD1|.|TRBJ1-5
CASSPGTVDSNQPQHF
TGTGCCAGCAGCCCTGGGACAGTTGATAGCAATCAGCCCCAGCATTTT
>TRBV24-1|TRBD1|many|TRBJ2-5
CATSGQTGGLQETQYF
TGTGCCACCAGTGGCCAGACAGGGGGTCTCCAAGAGACCCAGTACTTC
>TRBV4-1|.|once|TRBJ1-5
CASSQDTGTVNQPQHF
TGCGCCAGCAGCCAAGATACGGGGACGGTCAATCAGCCCCAGCATTTT
>TRBV7-6|TRBD1|.|TRBJ2-7
CASSLLGTGLYEQYF
TGTGCCAGCAGCTTGCTCGGGACAGGATTATACGAGCAGTACTTC
>TRBV7-9|.|.|TRBJ2-2
CASSQGITYGGELFF
TGTGCCAGCAGCCAGGGGATTACATACGGGGGGGAGCTGTTTTTT
>TRBV19|.|few|TRBJ1-5
CASSKQGPHQPQHF
TGTGCCAGTAGCAAACAGGGCCCTCATCAGCCCCAGCATTTT
>TRBV7-2|.|few|TRBJ2-7
CASSPLEASSEQYF
TGTGCCAGCAGCCCCCTCGAGGCCAGTAGCGAGCAGTACTTC
>TRBV24-1|.|.|TRBJ2-7
CATSDRLEAGDIYEQYF
TGTGCCACCAGTGATCGCCTCGAGGCAGGGGATATCTACGAGCAGTACTTC
>TRBV7-3|.|.|TRBJ2-7
CASSTQTYEQCF
TGTGCCAGCAGCACCCAGACCTACGAGCAGTGCTTC
>TRBV7-2|.|large|TRBJ2-2
CASSLASGELFF
TGTGCCAGCAGCTTAGCGAGCGGGGAGCTGTTTTTT